This TCR beta chain was recovered during a study of cytomegalovirus exposure and HLA in healthy donors. Per the germline V gene, CDR1 is LGHNA and CDR2 is YSLEER. The CDR3 has 15 residues. V shed 3 bases and J shed 3 bases, with 13 bases lying between them. General study points: With later analysis, a missense DCLRE1C variant became linked to TCR beta V- and J-gene trimming.

Notes on this clone: Its antigen is as yet unknown.

13 Jbeta primers and 60 Vbeta primers were used for the PCR. Some clones are missing from TCRdb's copy, which holds only in-frame ones; the method was immunoSEQ multiplex PCR. Among approximately 200,000 clones listed, more than 65% were seen once. The sequence was collected from a girl aged 5-17 years in good health and CMV-seropositive. The chain employs TRBV4-3 and TRBJ2-3; a weak D match, TRBD2 (7 bases). What was sequenced was PBMCs. Here the CDR3 DNA reads TGCGCCAGCAGCCAGACGGGGGGCCGGACAGATACGCAGTATTTT. As protein: CASSQTGGRTDTQYF.